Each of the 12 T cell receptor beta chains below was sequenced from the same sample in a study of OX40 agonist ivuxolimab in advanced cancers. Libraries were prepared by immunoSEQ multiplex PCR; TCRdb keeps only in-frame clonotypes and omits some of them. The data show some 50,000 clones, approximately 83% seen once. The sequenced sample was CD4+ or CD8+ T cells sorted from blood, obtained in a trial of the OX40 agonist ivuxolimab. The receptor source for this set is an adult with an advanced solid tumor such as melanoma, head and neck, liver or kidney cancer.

The CDR3 nucleotides read TGTGCCAGCAGTTACTTTAGCGGGGGGGATACGCAGTATTTT. The encoded protein is CASSYFSGGDTQYF. The chain recombines TRBV6-5 with TRBJ2-3, with 10 bases identical to TRBD2. The CDR3 extends over 14 amino acids. Per germline, CDR1 MNHEY and CDR2 SVGAGI. Trimming at V came to 1 base and at J to 6 bases, leaving 1 base not matched to a gene.

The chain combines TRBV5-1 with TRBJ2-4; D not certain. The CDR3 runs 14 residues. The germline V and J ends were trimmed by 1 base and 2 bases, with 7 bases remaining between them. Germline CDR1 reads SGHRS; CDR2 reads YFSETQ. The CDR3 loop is CASSLWATKNIQYF. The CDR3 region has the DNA TGCGCCAGCAGCTTGTGGGCTACCAAAAACATTCAGTACTTC.

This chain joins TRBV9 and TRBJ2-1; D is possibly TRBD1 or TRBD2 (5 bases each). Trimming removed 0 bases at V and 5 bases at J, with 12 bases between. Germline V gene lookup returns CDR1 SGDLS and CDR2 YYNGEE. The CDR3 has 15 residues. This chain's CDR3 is CASSVAEGMNNEQFF. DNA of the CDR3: TGTGCCAGCAGCGTAGCAGAGGGGATGAACAATGAGCAGTTCTTC.

The CDR3 loop reads CASSQAQSYSGANVLTF. CDR3 sequence (DNA): TGCGCCAGCAGCCAAGCACAGAGTTACTCTGGGGCCAACGTCCTGACTTTC. The chain combines TRBV4-1 with TRBJ2-6; D is ambiguous. This CDR3 has 17 residues. Germline lookup yields CDR1 MGHRA and CDR2 YSYEKL. V shed 1 base and J shed 0 bases, with 10 bases lying between them.

The DNA for the CDR3 is TGTGCCAGCAGCGGGCGGGGGGTGCAGTACTTC. Translation: CASSGRGVQYF. The chain recombines TRBV2 with TRBJ2-5; 8 nucleotides line up with TRBD2. Losses at the gene ends were 6 bases for V and 11 bases for J; bases not matched to a gene: 5. CDR1 and CDR2 from the germline V gene are SNHLY and FYNNEI. The CDR3 runs to 11 residues.

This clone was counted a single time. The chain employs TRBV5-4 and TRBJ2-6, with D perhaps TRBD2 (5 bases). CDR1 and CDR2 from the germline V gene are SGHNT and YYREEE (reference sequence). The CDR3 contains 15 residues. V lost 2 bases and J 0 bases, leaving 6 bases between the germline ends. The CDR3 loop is CASSFEGSGANVLTF. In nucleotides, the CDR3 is TGTGCCAGCAGCTTTGAGGGCTCTGGGGCCAACGTCCTGACTTTC.

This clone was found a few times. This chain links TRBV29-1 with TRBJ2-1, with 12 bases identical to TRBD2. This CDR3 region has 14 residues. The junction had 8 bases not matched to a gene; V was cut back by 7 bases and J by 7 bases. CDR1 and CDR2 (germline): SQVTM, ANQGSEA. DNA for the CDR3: TGCAGCGGGAGGACTAGCGGGGAATGGAATGAGCAGTTCTTC. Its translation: CSGRTSGEWNEQFF.

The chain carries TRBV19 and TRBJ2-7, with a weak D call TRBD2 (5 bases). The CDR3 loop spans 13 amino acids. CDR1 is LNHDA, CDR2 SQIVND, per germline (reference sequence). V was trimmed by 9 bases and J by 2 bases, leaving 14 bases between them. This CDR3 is CASSTAGPYEQYF. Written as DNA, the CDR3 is TGTGCCAGCTCGACGGCGGGCCCCTACGAGCAGTACTTC.

The CDR3 sequence: CASSSYFGAEQYF. The CDR3 DNA sequence: TGTGCCAGCTCATCCTACTTCGGGGCCGAGCAGTACTTC. The chain is built from TRBV18 and TRBJ2-7; the D call may be TRBD1 or TRBD2 (5 bases each). The CDR3 is made up of 13 amino acids. V was clipped by 5 bases and J by 6 bases, with 14 bases between them. Germline V gives CDR1 KGHSH, CDR2 LQKENI.

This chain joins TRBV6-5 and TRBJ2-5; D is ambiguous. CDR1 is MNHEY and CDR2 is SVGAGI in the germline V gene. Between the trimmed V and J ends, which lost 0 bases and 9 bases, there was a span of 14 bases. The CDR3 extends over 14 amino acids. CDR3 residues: CASSYSGPAGAQYF. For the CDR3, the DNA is TGTGCCAGCAGTTACTCCGGGCCCGCTGGAGCCCAGTACTTC.

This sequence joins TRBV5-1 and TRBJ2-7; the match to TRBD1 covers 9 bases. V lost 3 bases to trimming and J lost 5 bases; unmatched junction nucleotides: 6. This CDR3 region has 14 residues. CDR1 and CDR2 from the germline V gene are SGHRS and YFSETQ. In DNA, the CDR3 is TGCGCCAGCAGCTGGGGGACAGGGTCGGACGAGCAGTACTTC. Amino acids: CASSWGTGSDEQYF. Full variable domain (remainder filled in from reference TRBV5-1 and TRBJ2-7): KAGVTQTPRYLIKTRGQQVTLSCSPISGHRSVSWYQQTPGQGLQFLFEYFSETQRNKGNFPGRFSGRQFSNSRSEMNVSTLELGDSALYLCASSWGTGSDEQYFGPGTRLTVT.

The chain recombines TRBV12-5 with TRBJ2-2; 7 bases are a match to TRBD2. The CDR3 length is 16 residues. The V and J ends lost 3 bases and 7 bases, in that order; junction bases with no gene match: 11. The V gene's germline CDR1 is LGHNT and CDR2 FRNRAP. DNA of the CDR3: TGTGCTAGTGGTTTAAGTCGAACGGGAGGCCACGGGGAGCTGTTTTTT. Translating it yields CASGLSRTGGHGELFF.